This TCR beta chain was retrieved from a study of monozygotic twins with inflammatory bowel disease. TCRdb reprocessed the 5' RACE reads and reports one entry per CDR3 protein, with no DNA. The ten top clones account for around 2%, within a sample of 310,000 or so distinct CDR3 sequences. CDR1 SGHTA and CDR2 FQGTGA come from the germline V gene. This CDR3 has 15 residues. The specimen sequenced was blood. The V and J genes are TRBV7-3 and TRBJ2-2; there is no DNA to check the TCRdb D call of TRBD2. This clonotype originated in a human donor with ulcerative colitis or Crohn's disease, or a healthy co-twin of an affected twin (not recorded which). The CDR3 spells CASSSRLGNTGELFF.